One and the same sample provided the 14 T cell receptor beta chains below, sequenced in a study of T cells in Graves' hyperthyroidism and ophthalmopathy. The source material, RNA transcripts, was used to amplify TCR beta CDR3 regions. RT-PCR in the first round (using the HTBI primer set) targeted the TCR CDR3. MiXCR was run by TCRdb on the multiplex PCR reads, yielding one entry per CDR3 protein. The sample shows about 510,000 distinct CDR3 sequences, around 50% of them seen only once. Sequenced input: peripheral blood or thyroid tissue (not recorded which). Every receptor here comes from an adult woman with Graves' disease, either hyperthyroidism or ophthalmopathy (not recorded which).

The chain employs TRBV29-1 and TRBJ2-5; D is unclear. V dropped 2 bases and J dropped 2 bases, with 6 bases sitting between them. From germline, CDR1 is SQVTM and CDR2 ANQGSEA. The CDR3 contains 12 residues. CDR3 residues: CSVERSQETQYF. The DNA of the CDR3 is TGCAGCGTTGAACGGTCACAAGAGACCCAGTACTTC.

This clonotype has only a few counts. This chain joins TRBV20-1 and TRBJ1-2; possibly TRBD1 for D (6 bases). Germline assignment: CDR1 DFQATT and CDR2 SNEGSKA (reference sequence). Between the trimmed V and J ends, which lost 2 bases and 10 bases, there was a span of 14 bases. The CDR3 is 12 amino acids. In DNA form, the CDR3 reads TGCAGTGCTAGAAGCCAGGGGCCGAACTACACCTTC. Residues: CSARSQGPNYTF.

The CDR3 protein is CAISARETANQPQHF. Here the CDR3 DNA reads TGTGCCATCAGTGCTAGAGAGACAGCTAATCAGCCCCAGCATTTT. The V gene is TRBV10-3, the J gene TRBJ1-5; maybe TRBD1 (5 bases). The CDR3 consists of 15 residues. The germline V and J ends were trimmed by 4 bases and 4 bases, with 14 bases remaining between them. CDR1 is ENHRY, CDR2 SYGVKD, per germline.

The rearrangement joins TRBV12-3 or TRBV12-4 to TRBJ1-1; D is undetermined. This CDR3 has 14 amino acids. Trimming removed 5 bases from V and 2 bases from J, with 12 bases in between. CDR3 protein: CASSERSRNTEAFF. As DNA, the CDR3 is TGTGCCAGCAGTGAGAGGTCGCGCAACACTGAAGCTTTCTTT.

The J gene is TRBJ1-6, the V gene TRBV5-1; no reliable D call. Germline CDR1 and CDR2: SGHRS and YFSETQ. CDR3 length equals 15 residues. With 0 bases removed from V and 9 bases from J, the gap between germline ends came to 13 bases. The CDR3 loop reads CASSLEWVQASPLHF. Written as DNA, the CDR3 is TGCGCCAGCAGCTTGGAATGGGTTCAGGCTTCACCCCTCCACTTT.

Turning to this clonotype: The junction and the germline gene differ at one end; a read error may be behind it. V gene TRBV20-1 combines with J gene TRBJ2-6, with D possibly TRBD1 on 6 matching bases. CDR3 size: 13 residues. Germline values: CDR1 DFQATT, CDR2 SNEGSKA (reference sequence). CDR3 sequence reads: CSARGHGGDTEAF. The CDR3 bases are TGCAGTGCTAGGGGGCACGGTGGGGACACTGAAGCTTTC.

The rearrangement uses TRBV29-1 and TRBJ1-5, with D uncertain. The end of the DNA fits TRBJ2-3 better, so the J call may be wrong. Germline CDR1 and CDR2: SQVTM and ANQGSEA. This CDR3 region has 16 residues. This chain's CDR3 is CSVEGGTVYANQPQYF. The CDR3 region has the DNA TGCAGCGTTGAAGGGGGAACAGTGTACGCCAATCAGCCCCAGTATTTT.

Written as DNA, the CDR3 is TGTGCCAGCAGCTTGAAGGAGTGGGGACACCAACAAGAGACCCAGTACTTC. Protein sequence: CASSLKEWGHQQETQYF. V gene TRBV7-9 combines with J gene TRBJ2-5, with D tentatively TRBD1 (6 bases). The CDR3 is 17 amino acids. The germline gives CDR1 SEHNR, CDR2 FQNEAQ (reference sequence). The V end lost 3 bases, the J end lost 2 bases, and 19 bases lay between the germline ends.

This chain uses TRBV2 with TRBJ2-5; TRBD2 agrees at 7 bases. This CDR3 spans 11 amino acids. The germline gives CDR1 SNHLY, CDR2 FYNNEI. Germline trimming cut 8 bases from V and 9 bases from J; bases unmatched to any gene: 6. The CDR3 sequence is CASGRGEPQYF. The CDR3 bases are TGTGCCAGCGGACGGGGGGAGCCCCAGTACTTC.

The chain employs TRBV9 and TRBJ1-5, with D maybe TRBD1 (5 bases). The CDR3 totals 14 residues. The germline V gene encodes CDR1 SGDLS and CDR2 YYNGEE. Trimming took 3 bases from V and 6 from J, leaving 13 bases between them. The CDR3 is CASSAQGGGQPQHF. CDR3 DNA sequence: TGTGCCAGCAGCGCCCAGGGCGGCGGTCAGCCCCAGCATTTT.

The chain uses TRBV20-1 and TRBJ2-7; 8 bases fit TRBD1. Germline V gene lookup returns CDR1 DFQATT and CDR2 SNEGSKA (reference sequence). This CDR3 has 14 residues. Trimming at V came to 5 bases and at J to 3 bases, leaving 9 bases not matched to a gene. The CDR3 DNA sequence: TGCAGTGCTTTCATCCGGGACAGGAACTACGAGCAGTACTTC. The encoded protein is CSAFIRDRNYEQYF.

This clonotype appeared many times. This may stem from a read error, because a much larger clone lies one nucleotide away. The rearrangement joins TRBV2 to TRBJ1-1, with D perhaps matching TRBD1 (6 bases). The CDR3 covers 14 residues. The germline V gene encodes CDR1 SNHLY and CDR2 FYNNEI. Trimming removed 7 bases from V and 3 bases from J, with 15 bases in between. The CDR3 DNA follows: TGTGCCAGCACCAAACAGGGAGGGGACACTGAAGCTTTCTTT. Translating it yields CASTKQGGDTEAFF.

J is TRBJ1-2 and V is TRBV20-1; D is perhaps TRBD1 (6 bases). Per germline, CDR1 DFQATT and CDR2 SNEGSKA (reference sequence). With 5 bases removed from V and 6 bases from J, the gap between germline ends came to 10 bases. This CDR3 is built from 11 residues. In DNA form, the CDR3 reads TGCAGTGCTCTGGGGGGCGATGGCTACACCTTC. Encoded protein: CSALGGDGYTF.

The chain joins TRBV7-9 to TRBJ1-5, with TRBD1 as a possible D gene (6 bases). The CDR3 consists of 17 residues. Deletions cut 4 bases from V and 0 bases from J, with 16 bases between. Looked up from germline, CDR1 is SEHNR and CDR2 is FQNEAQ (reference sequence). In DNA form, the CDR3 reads TGTGCCAGCAGCTCGAGCGGTGGGGGCTATAGCAATCAGCCCCAGCATTTT. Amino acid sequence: CASSSSGGGYSNQPQHF.